This entry is about one TCR beta chain. This specimen belongs to a study of blood T cell repertoires in COVID-19. Overall study context: The origin of the acute and convalescent COVID-19 samples was the United States, Italy and Spain.

In the study's own analysis: How many nucleated cells were present was estimated from reference gene primer amplification. This table comes from immunoSEQ multiplex PCR, and its TCRdb copy is limited to in-frame clones, with some not included. Clonal size and the V and J genes are those of that table, whereas D and trimming came from the DNA. In the table there are approximately 130,000 clones, approximately 86% of which are singletons. The CDR3 consists of 13 residues. Germline-derived CDR1 and CDR2 are MNHNY and SVGAGI (reference sequence). V shed 2 bases, J shed 9 bases, and the junction held 1 base outside the gene matches.

The origin of this receptor is a woman in her forties or fifties who had recovered from COVID-19. The gene calls are TRBV6-6 and TRBJ2-1, with 10 positions matching TRBD1. What was sequenced was peripheral blood. The CDR3 reads CASSYGTGVEQFF. CDR3 coding DNA: TGTGCCAGCAGTTACGGGACAGGGGTTGAGCAGTTCTTC.